This entry is about one TCR beta chain. PCR was performed using 60 Vbeta and 13 Jbeta primers. Assay used: immunoSEQ multiplex PCR; TCRdb lists only in-frame clones, some missing. The sample records some 130,000 clones, roughly 80% being singletons. The record originates from a study of cytomegalovirus exposure and HLA in healthy donors. The sequenced sample consisted of PBMCs. The source is a man aged 25 to 45 in good health and CMV-seronegative.

For the CDR3, the DNA is TGTGCCAGCAGTGAGGGGGACTATGGCTACACCTTC. It yields the protein CASSEGDYGYTF. This rearrangement joins TRBV6-5 to TRBJ1-2; maybe TRBD1 (6 bases). The length of the CDR3 is 12 residues. Trimming took off 5 bases at V and 3 bases at J, with 7 bases between the two ends. Germline loops: CDR1 MNHEY, CDR2 SVGAGI.